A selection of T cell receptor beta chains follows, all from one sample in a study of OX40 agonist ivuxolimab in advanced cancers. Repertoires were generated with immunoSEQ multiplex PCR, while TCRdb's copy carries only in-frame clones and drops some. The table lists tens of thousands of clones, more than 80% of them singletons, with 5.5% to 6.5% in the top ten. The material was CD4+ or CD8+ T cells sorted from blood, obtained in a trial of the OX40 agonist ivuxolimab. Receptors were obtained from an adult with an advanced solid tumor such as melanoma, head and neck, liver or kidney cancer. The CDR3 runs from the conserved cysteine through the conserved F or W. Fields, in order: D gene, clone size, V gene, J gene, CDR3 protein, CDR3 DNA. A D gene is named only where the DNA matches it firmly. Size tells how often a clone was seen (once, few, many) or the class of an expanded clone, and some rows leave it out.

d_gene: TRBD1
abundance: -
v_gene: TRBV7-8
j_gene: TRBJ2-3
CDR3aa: CASSSGQGADTQYF
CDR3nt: TGTGCCAGCAGCTCTGGACAGGGCGCAGATACGCAGTATTTT

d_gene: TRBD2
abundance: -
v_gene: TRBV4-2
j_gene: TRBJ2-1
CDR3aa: CASSQDMLGLAGVASYNEQFF
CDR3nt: TGTGCCAGCAGCCAAGATATGCTCGGACTAGCGGGAGTGGCCTCCTACAATGAGCAGTTCTTC

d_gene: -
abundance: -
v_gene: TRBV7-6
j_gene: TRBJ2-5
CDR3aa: CASSFPGSGLIGETQYF
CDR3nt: TGTGCCAGCAGCTTCCCGGGGTCAGGCCTAATCGGGGAGACCCAGTACTTC

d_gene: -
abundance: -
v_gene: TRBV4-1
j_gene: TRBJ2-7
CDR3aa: CASSRGPSSYEQYF
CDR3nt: TGCGCCAGCAGCCGGGGGCCCAGCTCCTACGAGCAGTACTTC

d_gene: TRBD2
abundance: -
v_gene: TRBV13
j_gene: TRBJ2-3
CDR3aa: CASSQAGGHLTQYF
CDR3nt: TGTGCCAGCTCCCAAGCGGGAGGGCATCTTACGCAGTATTTT

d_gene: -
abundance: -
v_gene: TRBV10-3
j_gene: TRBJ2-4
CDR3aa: CAISGGTLAKNIQYF
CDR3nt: TGTGCCATCAGTGGTGGGACTCTAGCCAAAAACATTCAGTACTTC

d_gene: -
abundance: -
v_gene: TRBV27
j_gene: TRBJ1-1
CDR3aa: CASSSGGEGTEAFF
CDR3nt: TGTGCCAGCAGTTCCGGCGGGGAGGGCACTGAAGCTTTCTTT

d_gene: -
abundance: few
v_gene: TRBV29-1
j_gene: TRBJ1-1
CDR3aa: CSVESRVKTEAFF
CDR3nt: TGCAGCGTTGAAAGCAGGGTCAAGACTGAAGCTTTCTTT

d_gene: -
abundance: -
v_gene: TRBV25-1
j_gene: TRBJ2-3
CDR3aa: CASSEYYPGMDTQYF
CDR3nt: TGTGCCAGCAGTGAATACTATCCCGGGATGGATACGCAGTATTTT

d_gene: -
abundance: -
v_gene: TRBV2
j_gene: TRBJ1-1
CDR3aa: CASSEPGNTEAFF
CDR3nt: TGTGCCAGCAGTGAGCCAGGGAACACTGAAGCTTTCTTT

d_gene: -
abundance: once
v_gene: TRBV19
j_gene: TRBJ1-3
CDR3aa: CASSPRSPPGNTIYF
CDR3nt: TGTGCCAGTAGTCCCAGAAGTCCCCCAGGAAACACCATATATTTT

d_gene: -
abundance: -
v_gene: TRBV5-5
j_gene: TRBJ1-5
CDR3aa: CASSLLGGASEPQHF
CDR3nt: TGTGCCAGCAGCTTGTTGGGGGGGGCATCAGAGCCCCAGCATTTT

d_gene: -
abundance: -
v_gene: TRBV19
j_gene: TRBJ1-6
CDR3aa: CASSPRDTSYNSPLHF
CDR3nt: TGTGCCAGTAGTCCAAGGGACACCTCCTATAATTCACCCCTCCACTTT

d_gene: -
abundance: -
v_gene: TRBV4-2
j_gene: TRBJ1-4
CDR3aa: CASSQGRDTNEKLFF
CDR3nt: TGTGCCAGCAGCCAAGGCAGGGATACTAATGAAAAACTGTTTTTT

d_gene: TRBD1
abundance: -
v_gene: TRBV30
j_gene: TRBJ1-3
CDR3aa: CAWNIQGENGNTIYF
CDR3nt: TGTGCCTGGAATATTCAGGGGGAAAATGGAAACACCATATATTTT

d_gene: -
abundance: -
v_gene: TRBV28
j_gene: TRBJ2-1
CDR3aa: CASSLGGLGNEQFF
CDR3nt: TGTGCCAGCAGTTTGGGGGGACTTGGCAATGAGCAGTTCTTC

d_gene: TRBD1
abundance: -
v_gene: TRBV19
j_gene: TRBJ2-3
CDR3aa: CASSIGTGSADTQYF
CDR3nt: TGTGCCAGTAGTATTGGGACAGGGTCAGCAGATACGCAGTATTTT

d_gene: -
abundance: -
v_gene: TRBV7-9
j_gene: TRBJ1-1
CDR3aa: CASSLVAGLNTEAFF
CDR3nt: TGTGCCAGCAGCTTAGTGGCAGGTCTGAACACTGAAGCTTTCTTT

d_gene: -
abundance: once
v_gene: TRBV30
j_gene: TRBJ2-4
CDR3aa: CAWLKGGNIQYF
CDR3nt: TGTGCCTGGTTGAAGGGGGGCAACATTCAGTACTTC

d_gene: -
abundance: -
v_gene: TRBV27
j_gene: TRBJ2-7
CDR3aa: CASSTLGFYEQYF
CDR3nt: TGTGCCAGCAGCACACTCGGCTTCTACGAGCAGTACTTC

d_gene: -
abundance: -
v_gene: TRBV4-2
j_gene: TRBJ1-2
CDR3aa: CASSQGLTVYVDGYTF
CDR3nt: TGTGCCAGCAGCCAGGGGCTGACGGTCTATGTGGATGGCTACACCTTC

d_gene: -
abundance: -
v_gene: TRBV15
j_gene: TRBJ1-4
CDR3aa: CATSSSTPPNEKLFF
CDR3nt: TGTGCCACCAGCAGTTCGACACCTCCGAATGAAAAACTGTTTTTT

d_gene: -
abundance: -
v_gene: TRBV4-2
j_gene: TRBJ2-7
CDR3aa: CASSQDDSSYEQYF
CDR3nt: TGTGCCAGCAGCCAAGACGACAGTTCCTACGAGCAGTACTTC

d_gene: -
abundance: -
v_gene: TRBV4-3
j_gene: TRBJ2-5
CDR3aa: CASSQDSFGGGGETQYF
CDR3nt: TGCGCCAGCAGCCAAGATTCGTTCGGGGGCGGGGGTGAGACCCAGTACTTC

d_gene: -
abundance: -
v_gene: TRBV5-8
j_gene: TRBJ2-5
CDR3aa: CASSPGGGGPGETQYF
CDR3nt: TGTGCCAGCAGCCCAGGGGGCGGGGGGCCAGGAGAGACCCAGTACTTC

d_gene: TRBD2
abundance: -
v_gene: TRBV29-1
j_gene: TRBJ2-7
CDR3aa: CSVETGGPSYEQYF
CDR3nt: TGCAGCGTTGAGACGGGAGGGCCTTCCTACGAGCAGTACTTC

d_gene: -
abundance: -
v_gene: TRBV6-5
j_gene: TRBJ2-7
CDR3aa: CASSYSPGTDEQYF
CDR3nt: TGTGCCAGCAGTTACTCACCGGGTACGGACGAGCAGTACTTC

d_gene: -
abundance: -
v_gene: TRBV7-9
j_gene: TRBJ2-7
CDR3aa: CASSLTNTIYEQYF
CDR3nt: TGTGCCAGCAGCTTAACGAACACCATATACGAGCAGTACTTC

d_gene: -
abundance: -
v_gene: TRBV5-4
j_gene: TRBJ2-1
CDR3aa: CASSFSNEQFF
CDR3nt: TGTGCCAGCAGCTTTTCTAATGAGCAGTTCTTC

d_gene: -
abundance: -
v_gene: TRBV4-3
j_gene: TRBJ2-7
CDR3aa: CASSQDRILAGLSYEQYF
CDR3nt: TGCGCCAGCAGCCAAGATAGGATCTTGGCAGGATTGTCCTACGAGCAGTACTTC

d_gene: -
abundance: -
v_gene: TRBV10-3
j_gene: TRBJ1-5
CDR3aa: CASDAGGGNQPQHF
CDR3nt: TGTGCCAGCGACGCTGGCGGGGGCAATCAGCCCCAGCATTTT

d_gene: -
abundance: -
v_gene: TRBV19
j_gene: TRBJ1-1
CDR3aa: CASSMGGWTEAFF
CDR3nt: TGTGCCAGTAGTATGGGGGGGTGGACTGAAGCTTTCTTT

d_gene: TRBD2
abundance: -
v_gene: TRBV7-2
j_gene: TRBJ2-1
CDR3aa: CASSLTASGGLYNEQFF
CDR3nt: TGTGCCAGCAGCTTAACGGCTAGCGGGGGCCTCTACAATGAGCAGTTCTTC

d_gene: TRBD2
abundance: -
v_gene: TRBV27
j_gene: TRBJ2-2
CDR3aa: CASSPWTSGTGELFF
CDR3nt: TGTGCCAGCAGTCCTTGGACTAGCGGCACCGGGGAGCTGTTTTTT

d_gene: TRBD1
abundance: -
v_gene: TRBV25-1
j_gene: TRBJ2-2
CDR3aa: CASSGGTGDTGELFF
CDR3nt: TGTGCCAGCAGTGGGGGGACAGGGGACACCGGGGAGCTGTTTTTT

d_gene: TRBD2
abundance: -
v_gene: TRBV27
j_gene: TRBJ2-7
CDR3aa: CASSSPPRGGPFFEQYF
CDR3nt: TGTGCCAGCAGTTCGCCCCCACGCGGGGGGCCCTTCTTCGAGCAGTACTTC

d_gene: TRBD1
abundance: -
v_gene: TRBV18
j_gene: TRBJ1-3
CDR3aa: CASSYGQGIIDTIYF
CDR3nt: TGTGCCAGCTCCTACGGACAGGGGATAATCGACACCATATATTTT

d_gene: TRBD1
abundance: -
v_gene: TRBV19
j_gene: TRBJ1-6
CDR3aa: CASKEQGASSYNSPLHF
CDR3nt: TGTGCCAGTAAGGAACAGGGGGCAAGCTCCTATAATTCACCCCTCCACTTT

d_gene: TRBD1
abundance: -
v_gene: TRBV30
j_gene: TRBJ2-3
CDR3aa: CAWESEGAGQGDTQYF
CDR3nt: TGTGCCTGGGAGTCCGAGGGAGCGGGACAGGGAGATACGCAGTATTTT

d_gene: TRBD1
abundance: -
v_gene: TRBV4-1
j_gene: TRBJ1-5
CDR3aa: CASSPAETGRNQPQHF
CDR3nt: TGCGCCAGCAGCCCCGCCGAGACAGGGAGGAATCAGCCCCAGCATTTT

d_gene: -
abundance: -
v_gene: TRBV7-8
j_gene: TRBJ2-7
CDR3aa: CASSLAQKLYEQYF
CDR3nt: TGTGCCAGCAGCTTGGCACAGAAACTCTACGAGCAGTACTTC

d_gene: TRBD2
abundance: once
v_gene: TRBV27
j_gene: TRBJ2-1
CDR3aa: CASRGGDEQFF
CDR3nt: TGTGCCAGCAGGGGAGGGGATGAGCAGTTCTTC

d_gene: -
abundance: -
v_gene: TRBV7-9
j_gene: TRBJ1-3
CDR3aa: CASRGIRGNTIYF
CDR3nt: TGTGCCAGCAGGGGGATAAGGGGAAACACCATATATTTT

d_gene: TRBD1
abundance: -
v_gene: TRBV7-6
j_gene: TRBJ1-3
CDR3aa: CASSLEETGVGTIYF
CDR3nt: TGTGCCAGCAGCTTAGAGGAAACAGGGGTAGGGACCATATATTTT

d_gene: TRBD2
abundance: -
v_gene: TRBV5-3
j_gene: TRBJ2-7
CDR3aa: CARSFGTSGKKGEQYF
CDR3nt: TGTGCCAGAAGCTTCGGGACTAGCGGGAAAAAGGGCGAGCAGTACTTC

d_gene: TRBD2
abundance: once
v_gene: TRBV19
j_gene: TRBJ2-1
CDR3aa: CASTPGSGMNEQFF
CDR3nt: TGTGCCAGTACCCCGGGGAGCGGGATGAATGAGCAGTTCTTC

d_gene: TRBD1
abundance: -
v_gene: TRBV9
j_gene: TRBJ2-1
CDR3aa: CASSVGDSSYNEQFF
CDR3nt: TGTGCCAGCAGCGTAGGGGACAGCTCCTACAATGAGCAGTTCTTC

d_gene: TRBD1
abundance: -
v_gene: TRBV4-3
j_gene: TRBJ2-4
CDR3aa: CASSLTGDAKNIQYF
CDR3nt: TGCGCCAGCAGCCTCACAGGGGATGCCAAAAACATTCAGTACTTC

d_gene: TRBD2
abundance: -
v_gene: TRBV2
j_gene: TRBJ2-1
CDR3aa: CASSGNKAGESYNEQFF
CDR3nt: TGTGCCAGCAGTGGTAATAAGGCGGGAGAATCCTACAATGAGCAGTTCTTC

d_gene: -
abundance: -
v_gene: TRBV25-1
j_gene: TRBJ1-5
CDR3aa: CASRQGAQPQHF
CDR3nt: TGTGCCAGCAGACAGGGTGCTCAGCCCCAGCATTTT

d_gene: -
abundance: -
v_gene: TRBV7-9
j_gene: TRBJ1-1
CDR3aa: CASSLAPSLAFF
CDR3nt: TGTGCCAGCAGCTTAGCCCCCTCCTTGGCTTTCTTT